The following is a TCR beta chain sequence with its context. As yet, its antigen is unknown. These data originate in a study of shared clonotypes between healthy human individuals. The overall study: Three CD4 naive, three CD4 memory, two CD8 naive and one CD8 memory plate were used per donor. Study-wide results and limits: The study found approximately 5% of naive CD4 clonotypes shared across several donors. Sequencing depth was expected to influence donor clonotype sharing.

Germline V lookup: CDR1 SNHLY, CDR2 FYNNEI. The CDR3 consists of 13 residues. The V end lost 6 bases, the J end lost 8 bases, and 16 bases lay between the germline ends. Profiled with immunoSEQ multiplex PCR; TCRdb holds only in-frame clones, not every one. The sample has approximately 2.5 million clones, roughly 93% seen once. Input material: naive CD4+ T cells from PBMCs. As for subset: CD45RA+ positively selected. The TCR originated in a young man in good health. Some clones in this sample may be carry-over from other donors' samples. The chain uses TRBV2 and TRBJ1-2; D perhaps matches TRBD1 (5 bases). The CDR3 nucleotides read TGTGCCAGCAGAGGGGACGGTGTGGGCGGCTACACCTTC. The encoded protein is CASRGDGVGGYTF.